The rows below give T cell receptor beta chains drawn from one sample of a study of cytomegalovirus exposure and HLA in healthy donors. Clones were read by immunoSEQ multiplex PCR, and TCRdb kept only the in-frame ones, dropping some. The data contain roughly 100,000 clones, roughly 86% of them singletons. Material: PBMCs. The source of these receptors is a woman aged 18-35 years in good health and CMV-seropositive. Each CDR3 is given with its conserved first and last residue. The D gene is left open where the match is weak.

J gene,D gene,CDR3 length,V gene,CDR3 protein,CDR3 DNA
TRBJ2-1,NA,12,TRBV11-2,CASSSQGYEQFF,TGTGCCAGCAGCTCCCAGGGTTATGAGCAGTTCTTC
TRBJ2-1,NA,14,TRBV6-4,CARDSPKTYNEQFF,TGTGCCAGGGACAGCCCTAAAACCTACAATGAGCAGTTCTTC
TRBJ1-6,TRBD1,15,TRBV29-1,CSVLLQGARNSPLHF,TGCAGCGTTTTACTCCAGGGGGCTCGCAATTCACCCCTCCACTTT
TRBJ2-1,TRBD2,16,TRBV28,CASSILLAGGHNEQFF,TGTGCCAGCAGTATCCTTCTAGCGGGGGGCCACAATGAGCAGTTCTTC
TRBJ2-2,TRBD1,15,TRBV5-1,CASSVGQGNTGELFF,TGCGCCAGCAGCGTAGGACAGGGGAACACCGGGGAGCTGTTTTTT
TRBJ2-5,TRBD2,14,TRBV6-5,CASTREGQGGTQYF,TGTGCCAGCACGCGGGAGGGCCAAGGTGGGACCCAGTACTTC
TRBJ2-3,TRBD2,15,TRBV28,CASSSLAGVGDTQYF,TGTGCCAGCAGTTCCCTAGCGGGAGTAGGAGATACGCAGTATTTT
TRBJ1-2,TRBD1,14,TRBV7-9,CASSQVEGASGYTF,TGTGCCAGCAGCCAGGTAGAGGGGGCTTCAGGCTACACCTTC
TRBJ1-2,NA,13,TRBV19,CASSPRGGDGYTF,TGTGCCAGTAGCCCCCGTGGAGGAGATGGCTACACCTTC
TRBJ1-1,TRBD1,13,TRBV28,CASSPRDRTEAFF,TGTGCCAGCAGTCCGCGGGACAGAACTGAAGCTTTCTTT
TRBJ2-1,TRBD2,15,TRBV5-6,CASSGTSGRVNEQFF,TGTGCCAGCAGCGGCACTAGCGGGAGAGTGAATGAGCAGTTCTTC
TRBJ1-5,NA,14,TRBV11-2,CASSLGYSNQPQHF,TGTGCCAGCAGCTTAGGCTATAGCAATCAGCCCCAGCATTTT
TRBJ2-2,TRBD1,16,TRBV5-1,CASSFGQGKNTGELFF,TGCGCCAGCAGCTTCGGACAGGGGAAAAACACCGGGGAGCTGTTTTTT
TRBJ1-2,NA,15,TRBV30,CAWRAIRGGRYGYTF,TGTGCCTGGAGGGCGATAAGGGGCGGACGCTATGGCTACACCTTC
TRBJ2-3,TRBD2,14,TRBV4-2,CASSPEGLADTQYF,TGTGCCAGCAGCCCAGAGGGACTAGCAGATACGCAGTATTTT